These T cell receptor beta chains were read from a single sample in a study of blood T cell repertoires in COVID-19. Clones were read by immunoSEQ multiplex PCR, and TCRdb kept only the in-frame ones, dropping some. The table records 25,000 to 30,000 clones, approximately 75% of them present only once. Sequencing was done on a sample of peripheral blood. These receptors originate from a boy aged 2 to 10 with active or convalescent COVID-19. The CDR3 runs from the conserved cysteine through the conserved F or W. The D gene is left open where the match is weak. The size of a clone is reported for some rows only, either as once, few or many, or as a class for expanded clones.

d_gene	v_gene	abundance	j_gene	CDR3nt	CDR3aa
TRBD1	TRBV12-3/TRBV12-4	few	TRBJ1-5	TGTGCCAGCCAGGGGGTGGACAATCAGCCCCAGCATTTT	CASQGVDNQPQHF
TRBD2	TRBV19	few	TRBJ2-7	TGTGCCAGTAGTCCGACTAGCGGGAGAACCGAGCAGTACTTC	CASSPTSGRTEQYF
TRBD1	TRBV2	.	TRBJ1-5	TGTGCCAGCAGTGACCTCGACAGGGGAAGCAATCAGCCCCAGCATTTT	CASSDLDRGSNQPQHF
.	TRBV3-1/TRBV3-2	.	TRBJ1-6	TGTGCCAGCAGCCGGGCCTCCTTGTATAATTCACCCCTCCACTTT	CASSRASLYNSPLHF
TRBD2	TRBV9	.	TRBJ2-3	TGTGCCAGCGTGGCTAGCGGGGGCACAGATACGCAGTATTTT	CASVASGGTDTQYF
.	TRBV5-1	.	TRBJ2-3	TGCGCCAGCAGCTTGGGTGCAGGGTCTAGCACAGATACGCAGTATTTT	CASSLGAGSSTDTQYF
.	TRBV5-1	once	TRBJ1-2	TGCGCCAGCAGCCCCAGGGGCGGCAGAACCGAAGGCTACACCTTC	CASSPRGGRTEGYTF
TRBD1	TRBV19	few	TRBJ2-7	TGTGCCAGCTCGGACAGGGACTCCTACGAGCAGTACTTC	CASSDRDSYEQYF
TRBD2	TRBV27	.	TRBJ2-1	TGTGCCAGCAGTGTGGGACTAGCGGGTCTTACCCGGGGGGGGGAGCAGTTCTTC	CASSVGLAGLTRGGEQFF
.	TRBV30	.	TRBJ1-4	TGTGCCTGGAGTGTGGACACGAATAATGAAAAACTGTTTTTT	CAWSVDTNNEKLFF
TRBD1	TRBV2	.	TRBJ1-6	TGTGCCAGCAGTGAGACAGGGGCTTCACCCCTCCACTTT	CASSETGASPLHF
TRBD2	TRBV24-1	.	TRBJ2-3	TGTGCCACCAGTGACTCAAGGGGGCGGGGGGGCACGGATACGCAGTATTTT	CATSDSRGRGGTDTQYF
TRBD1	TRBV27	.	TRBJ1-1	TGTGCCAGCAGTCCACAGGGGGGGAGAAACACTGAAGCTTTCTTT	CASSPQGGRNTEAFF
TRBD1	TRBV2	.	TRBJ1-2	TGTGCCAGCAGTAGGGGGACAGGGGAAATTCGGGACTACACCTTC	CASSRGTGEIRDYTF
TRBD1	TRBV29-1	.	TRBJ1-5	TGCAGCGTTGGACAGGGGGCTGGCAATCAGCCCCAGCATTTT	CSVGQGAGNQPQHF
.	TRBV15	.	TRBJ1-4	TGTGCCACCAGCAGGACAGCAACTAATGAAAAACTGTTTTTT	CATSRTATNEKLFF
TRBD2	TRBV10-2	few	TRBJ2-7	TGCGCCAGCAGCATTGGACTAGACTACGAGCAGTACTTC	CASSIGLDYEQYF
.	TRBV28	few	TRBJ1-5	TGTGCCAGCTCGAACCCCTCGGGGGTGGGTAGCAATCAGCCCCAGCATTTT	CASSNPSGVGSNQPQHF
TRBD1	TRBV7-2	.	TRBJ1-2	TGTGCCAGCAGCTTAGGAGCAGGGGGCACTGGCTACACCTTC	CASSLGAGGTGYTF
.	TRBV16	.	TRBJ2-7	TGTGCCAGCAGCCAGTACAGATTCTACGAGCAGTACTTC	CASSQYRFYEQYF
.	TRBV5-6	.	TRBJ2-2	TGTGCCAGCAGCTTGTCGGGCGGGGAGCTGTTTTTT	CASSLSGGELFF
.	TRBV7-9	few	TRBJ2-2	TGTGCCAGCAGCCCCGGGACTTTAACCGGGGAGCTGTTTTTT	CASSPGTLTGELFF
.	TRBV18	.	TRBJ1-4	TGTGCCAGCTCTCCACCCGGACGGGGGGGAACTAATGAAAAACTGTTTTTT	CASSPPGRGGTNEKLFF
.	TRBV28	many	TRBJ1-1	TGTGCCAGCAGTTTAGCCGGTAGGGGGTCGGCTGAAGCTTTCTTT	CASSLAGRGSAEAFF
.	TRBV28	.	TRBJ1-5	TGTGCCAGCAGTTACTCGGCCGGGAGGAATCAGCCCCAGCATTTT	CASSYSAGRNQPQHF
TRBD2	TRBV18	.	TRBJ2-5	TGTGCCAGCTCATCCGGGGGGGGGACACAAGAGACCCAGTACTTC	CASSSGGGTQETQYF
.	TRBV10-3	.	TRBJ1-5	TGTGCCACCAAAGGGAGCTTACTCATAGGCAATCAGCCCCAGCATTTT	CATKGSLLIGNQPQHF
.	TRBV2	.	TRBJ1-2	TGTGCCAGCAGTGAGGAGGGGAACTATGGCTACACCTTC	CASSEEGNYGYTF
.	TRBV18	.	TRBJ1-6	TGTGCCAGCTCACCCATTCAGGGGTCGGAAAATTCACCCCTCCACTTT	CASSPIQGSENSPLHF
.	TRBV6-2/TRBV6-3	once	TRBJ2-7	TGTGCCAGCAGTAACAGACAGGGAATAGCGGGAATGGGGAACGAGCAGTACTTC	CASSNRQGIAGMGNEQYF
TRBD2	TRBV2	once	TRBJ2-5	TGTGCCAGCAGTGCCGCGGGGGGCGGGGAGACCCAGTACTTC	CASSAAGGGETQYF
.	TRBV27	.	TRBJ2-7	TGTGCCAGCACCACAAGGGGTGTGTACGAGCAGTACTTC	CASTTRGVYEQYF
TRBD2	TRBV7-7	.	TRBJ2-3	TGTGCCAGCAGCCAACTAGCGGGGGGGACAGATACGCAGTATTTT	CASSQLAGGTDTQYF
.	TRBV11-2	.	TRBJ1-4	TGTGCCAGCAGCCAAACCGCCTGGAGGGAAAAACTGTTTTTT	CASSQTAWREKLFF
TRBD1	TRBV11-2	.	TRBJ2-7	TGTGCCAGCAGCGCCGACAGGGGGCGCGCGCAGTACTTC	CASSADRGRAQYF
.	TRBV11-2	.	TRBJ2-7	TGTGCCAGCAGCGCTAGTGGGGCGGCAGACTACGAGCAGTACTTC	CASSASGAADYEQYF
TRBD1	TRBV27	.	TRBJ1-3	TGTGCCAGAGAGGGGGACAGGGGCCCTCATGGAAACACCATATATTTT	CAREGDRGPHGNTIYF
TRBD2	TRBV5-1	.	TRBJ2-7	TGCGCCAGCAGCCTACTAGCGGTCTTTATTGGCGAGCAGTACTTC	CASSLLAVFIGEQYF
TRBD1	TRBV15	once	TRBJ2-7	TGTGCCACCAGCCCCCGGGACAGGGGGTCCGAGCAGTACTTC	CATSPRDRGSEQYF
.	TRBV29-1	few	TRBJ2-2	TGCAGCGTTGAAGCGGACTTGCCTACCGGGGAGCTGTTTTTT	CSVEADLPTGELFF
.	TRBV7-9	.	TRBJ1-1	TGTGCCAGCAGCTTATGGCCCAGGACAGAAGCTTTCTTT	CASSLWPRTEAFF
.	TRBV30	.	TRBJ1-2	TGTGCCTGGCCGAGGGACTCTAACTATGGCTACACCTTC	CAWPRDSNYGYTF
TRBD1	TRBV6-5	many	TRBJ2-2	TGTGCCAGCACTCCGACAGGGGCGGGCGGGGAGCTGTTTTTT	CASTPTGAGGELFF
TRBD2	TRBV5-6	.	TRBJ2-3	TGTGCCAGCAGGCGGGGGGGCGCAGATACGCAGTATTTT	CASRRGGADTQYF
.	TRBV12-3/TRBV12-4	.	TRBJ2-2	TGTGCCAGTCGCGGGGCCGGGGAGCTGTTTTTT	CASRGAGELFF
.	TRBV12-3/TRBV12-4	.	TRBJ1-6	TGTGCCAGCAGGAACGACAGGAATTCACCCCTCCACTTT	CASRNDRNSPLHF
.	TRBV15	.	TRBJ2-5	TGTGCCACCAGCAGAGATCTAGTAGAGACCCAGTACTTC	CATSRDLVETQYF
.	TRBV28	.	TRBJ2-1	TGTGCCAGCAGCTCCGGGACTGGGATCTACAATGAGCAGTTCTTC	CASSSGTGIYNEQFF
.	TRBV7-2	.	TRBJ1-4	TGTGCCAGCAGCTTACTGTCAGGGAATGAAAAACTGTTTTTT	CASSLLSGNEKLFF
TRBD2	TRBV4-3	.	TRBJ2-3	TGCGCCAGCAGCCAAGGACTAGCGGACACAGATACGCAGTATTTT	CASSQGLADTDTQYF
.	TRBV19	.	TRBJ2-3	TGTGCCAGTAGTCTAGGTTTCGGAGGTCCCACAGATACGCAGTATTTT	CASSLGFGGPTDTQYF
TRBD2	TRBV19	.	TRBJ2-1	TGTGCCAGTAGTATTCCCCTAGCGGGGGCCTACAATGAGCAGTTCTTC	CASSIPLAGAYNEQFF
.	TRBV12-3/TRBV12-4	few	TRBJ2-1	TGTGCCAGCAGATCCCCTTCCTACAATGAGCAGTTCTTC	CASRSPSYNEQFF